A single sample gave rise to the 16 T cell receptor beta chains below, sequenced in a study of cytomegalovirus exposure and HLA in healthy donors. The PCR employed 60 Vbeta primers together with 13 Jbeta primers. Sequenced by immunoSEQ multiplex PCR; TCRdb stores in-frame clones only, minus some. This sample yields around 150,000 clones, of which roughly a tenth are seen a single time; 1.8% belongs to the top ten. Sequenced material: PBMCs. All receptors come from a male donor in good health and CMV-seronegative.

This clone has a handful of counts. J is TRBJ2-2 and V is TRBV7-2, with 8 bases that match TRBD2. The CDR3 sequence is 17 residues long. The V gene end was trimmed by 5 bases and the J gene end by 4 bases; junction bases not matched to a gene: 12. Per germline, CDR1 SGHTA and CDR2 FQGNSA. The CDR3 loop is CASSTPPTSVGTGELFF. Written as DNA, the CDR3 is TGTGCCAGCAGCACCCCCCCGACTAGCGTCGGCACCGGGGAGCTGTTTTTT.

Only a few counts were recorded for this clone. The V and J genes are TRBV9 and TRBJ2-2; D call uncertain. Germline V gene data show CDR1 as SGDLS and CDR2 as YYNGEE. The CDR3 is 13 amino acids. V was cut by 4 bases and J by 4 bases, with 8 bases left in between. CDR3 amino acids: CASSSYFTGELFF. In nucleotides, the CDR3 is TGTGCCAGCAGCTCTTATTTCACCGGGGAGCTGTTTTTT.

This clone was counted between two and nine times. V usage is TRBV5-4 and J usage is TRBJ2-3, with TRBD2 identical over 9 bases. This CDR3 contains 18 residues. From germline, CDR1 is SGHNT and CDR2 YYREEE (reference sequence). Trimming took 4 bases from V and 4 from J; bases not matched to a gene: 16. CDR3 nucleotides: TGTGCCAGCAGCCCAACCACTCCAGCGGGAGGATTTGCAGATACGCAGTATTTT. Translation gives CASSPTTPAGGFADTQYF.

The chain combines TRBV7-9 with TRBJ2-2; maybe TRBD1 (5 bases). V was trimmed by 1 base and J by 5 bases, leaving 14 bases between them. The CDR3 is 16 residues long. CDR1 and CDR2 (germline): SEHNR, FQNEAQ (reference sequence). CDR3 region: CASSLVPGPETGELFF. In nucleotides, the CDR3 is TGTGCCAGCAGCTTAGTACCAGGGCCCGAAACCGGGGAGCTGTTTTTT.

The gene calls are TRBV28 and TRBJ1-1; 7 bases line up with TRBD1. CDR1 is MDHEN, CDR2 SYDVKM, per germline. The CDR3 length is 16 residues. V lost 6 bases to trimming and J lost 4 bases; unmatched junction nucleotides: 14. For the CDR3, the DNA is TGTGCCAGCAGCCACGGGACAGCCGCATCGAGCACTGAAGCTTTCTTT. Its protein is CASSHGTAASSTEAFF.

The sample holds a few counts of this clone. V is TRBV7-9 and J is TRBJ1-4, with 7 bases matching TRBD1. After removal of 1 base from V and 7 bases from J, the junction contained 3 bases not matched to a gene. This CDR3 is built from 14 residues. In germline, CDR1 is SEHNR, CDR2 FQNEAQ (reference sequence). CDR3 DNA: TGTGCCAGCAGCTTAGGGACAGGCGGTGAAAAACTGTTTTTT. It encodes CASSLGTGGEKLFF.

This clone came up a few times. The chain is built from TRBV30 and TRBJ1-3, with D uncertain. Between the trimmed V and J ends, which lost 5 bases and 4 bases, there was a span of 21 bases. The CDR3 contains 16 residues. From germline, CDR1 is GTSNPN and CDR2 SVGIG (reference sequence). CDR3: CAWEGWASASGNTIYF. CDR3 sequence (DNA): TGTGCCTGGGAGGGATGGGCCAGCGCGTCGGGAAACACCATATATTTT.

V gene TRBV5-5 combines with J gene TRBJ2-3; no firm D call. From germline, CDR1 is SGHKS and CDR2 YYEKEE (reference sequence). This CDR3 is built from 14 residues. The V end lost 0 bases, the J end lost 0 bases, and 5 bases lay between the germline ends. CDR3: CASSLVISTDTQYF. The CDR3 nucleotides read TGTGCCAGCAGCTTGGTTATCAGCACAGATACGCAGTATTTT.

The V call is TRBV29-1, the J call TRBJ2-1; 8 positions match TRBD1. The CDR3 is 14 residues long. The ends lost 6 bases at V and 6 bases at J; junction bases unmatched: 10. From germline, CDR1 is SQVTM and CDR2 ANQGSEA. DNA for the CDR3: TGCAGCGTCCTTCCTCAGGGGGCGTTCAATGAGCAGTTCTTC. It codes for CSVLPQGAFNEQFF.

V is TRBV5-4 and J is TRBJ2-5, with 10 bases matching TRBD1. The trim removed 1 base at V and 3 bases at J, leaving 3 bases unmatched. CDR1 SGHNT and CDR2 YYREEE come from the germline V gene (reference sequence). The CDR3 runs to 15 residues. The CDR3 DNA sequence: TGTGCCAGCAGCTTGCCGGGGACAGGGGAAGAGACCCAGTACTTC. This encodes CASSLPGTGEETQYF.

This clone was recorded a few times. V is TRBV4-3 and J is TRBJ2-3; 13 bases match TRBD2. Germline V lookup: CDR1 LGHNA, CDR2 YSLEER. The CDR3 length is 18 residues. Unmatched junction bases numbered 8, after V lost 0 bases and J lost 5 bases. For the CDR3, the DNA is TGCGCCAGCAGCCAAGATTCTTATACTAGCGGGGGGGGAGATACGCAGTATTTT. It is translated as CASSQDSYTSGGGDTQYF.

The V gene is TRBV5-1, the J gene TRBJ2-7; tentatively, D is TRBD2 (5 bases). The germline gives CDR1 SGHRS, CDR2 YFSETQ. This CDR3 contains 11 residues. Trimming stripped 5 bases from V and 8 bases from J, with 11 bases between. The CDR3 bases are TGCGCCAGCAGAGACGGGGTTAAGCAGTACTTC. As protein: CASRDGVKQYF.

The DNA for the CDR3 is TGTGCCAGTAGTATAGAACGGGACAGGGGGCGAAGGGAGCAGTACTTC. Translation gives CASSIERDRGRREQYF. The gene calls are TRBV19 and TRBJ2-7; 12 nucleotides match TRBD1. With 0 bases clipped from V and 7 bases from J, the junction kept 7 bases outside the gene matches. The CDR3 has 16 residues. Germline assignment: CDR1 LNHDA and CDR2 SQIVND (reference sequence).

The DNA for the CDR3 is TGCGCCAGCAGGCCCGGGACAGGGGGCGCGTACACCGGGGAGCTGTTTTTT. Protein: CASRPGTGGAYTGELFF. J is TRBJ2-2 and V is TRBV5-1; 12 nucleotides align to TRBD1. Per germline, CDR1 SGHRS and CDR2 YFSETQ. Trimming removed 5 bases from V and 3 bases from J; junction bases left unmatched: 8. The CDR3 length is 17 residues.

This chain links TRBV28 with TRBJ1-1; a possible D gene is TRBD1 (6 bases). CDR1 MDHEN and CDR2 SYDVKM come from the germline V gene. This CDR3 region has 12 residues. V was cut by 6 bases and J by 7 bases, with 12 bases left in between. CDR3 coding DNA: TGTGCCAGCAGCGACAGGCTATTTGAAGCTTTCTTT. It codes for CASSDRLFEAFF. The variable domain in full, with the rest retrieved from reference TRBV28 and TRBJ1-1, is DVKVTQSSRYLVKRTGEKVFLECVQDMDHENMFWYRQDPGLGLRLIYFSYDVKMKEKGDIPEGYSVSREKKERFSLILESASTNQTSMYLCASSDRLFEAFFGQGTRLTVV.

The rearrangement uses TRBV5-1 and TRBJ2-7; TRBD2 matches at 12 bases. Trimming at V came to 0 bases and at J to 3 bases, leaving 1 base not matched to a gene. The CDR3 is made up of 15 amino acids. Germline loops: CDR1 SGHRS, CDR2 YFSETQ. The CDR3 nucleotides read TGCGCCAGCAGCTTGGGGACTAGCGGGGTCTACGAGCAGTACTTC. Protein product: CASSLGTSGVYEQYF.